The 27 T cell receptor beta chains presented below share a single source sample, sequenced in a study of cytomegalovirus exposure and HLA in healthy donors (TCRdb year 2017). To prepare the library, the immunoSEQ multiplex PCR assay was applied. For the multiplex PCR, a mixture combining 60 forward primers for TCR Vbeta segments and 13 reverse primers for TCR Jbeta segments was used. TCRdb obtained this table from immuneACCESS and retained in-frame rearrangements with V and J assigned. These tables miss some clones; where compared with another copy, unresolved V genes account for less than half of the shortfall, and the remainder is unexplained. The sample profile shows some 150,000 clones; around a tenth of them were found once. The top ten clones comprise about 2% of the sample. The material sequenced was PBMCs. These receptor sequences come from a male donor in good health and CMV-seronegative.

The gene calls are TRBV5-1 and TRBJ1-3; weak D call: TRBD1 (6 bases). The CDR3 spans 15 residues. Trimming took off 0 bases at V and 3 bases at J, with 10 bases between the two ends. The germline V gene encodes CDR1 SGHRS and CDR2 YFSETQ. Written as DNA, the CDR3 is TGCGCCAGCAGCTTGGCTACAGGGAGTGGAAACACCATATATTTT. It codes for CASSLATGSGNTIYF.

This chain joins TRBV19 and TRBJ2-1; TRBD2 matches at 7 bases. Germline trimming cut 3 bases from V and 4 bases from J; bases unmatched to any gene: 6. Germline V gives CDR1 LNHDA, CDR2 SQIVND (reference sequence). This CDR3 has 15 amino acids. The chain's CDR3 is CASSIGTTTYNEQFF. The CDR3 DNA reads as TGTGCCAGTAGTATTGGGACTACAACGTACAATGAGCAGTTCTTC.

The CDR3 loop reads CASSQDTSYEQYF. CDR3 coding DNA: TGCGCCAGCAGCCAAGATACAAGTTACGAGCAGTACTTC. The rearrangement joins TRBV4-3 to TRBJ2-7; D is uncertain. V lost 0 bases, J lost 4 bases, and 7 bases lay in between. Germline-derived CDR1 and CDR2 are LGHNA and YSLEER. The CDR3 loop spans 13 amino acids.

The rearrangement uses TRBV28 and TRBJ2-2; TRBD1 might be the D (6 bases). Trimming removed 6 bases at V and 4 bases at J, with 21 bases between. Germline CDR1 and CDR2: MDHEN and SYDVKM. CDR3 length equals 17 residues. The CDR3 region has the DNA TGTGCCAGCAGCCGAGGGGGTTTATCGGGGACCACCGGGGAGCTGTTTTTT. Its translation: CASSRGGLSGTTGELFF.

The gene calls are TRBV14 and TRBJ1-1, with a possible D match to TRBD1 (6 bases). There are 15 residues in the CDR3. Germline lookup yields CDR1 SGHDN and CDR2 FVKESK. The V end lost 4 bases, the J end lost 0 bases, and 12 bases lay between the germline ends. The CDR3 DNA follows: TGTGCCAGCAGCCTCCGGACAGTCATGAACACTGAAGCTTTCTTT. As protein: CASSLRTVMNTEAFF.

The chain links TRBV5-6 to TRBJ1-6; tentative D call: TRBD1 (5 bases). The V end lost 2 bases, the J end lost 11 bases, and 11 bases lay between the germline ends. This CDR3 contains 13 residues. Germline-derived CDR1 and CDR2 are SGHDT and YYEEEE. The CDR3, as DNA: TGTGCCAGCAGCTTAATAGGGGAACCACCCCTCCACTTT. Protein: CASSLIGEPPLHF.

The rearrangement joins TRBV4-3 to TRBJ1-2, with D perhaps TRBD1 (5 bases). CDR3 length equals 13 residues. V lost 4 bases and J lost 3, with 9 bases in between. CDR1 and CDR2 (germline): LGHNA, YSLEER. CDR3 nucleotide sequence: TGCGCCAGCAGCCGCGACAGACACTATGGCTACACCTTC. Translating it yields CASSRDRHYGYTF.

V is TRBV27 and J is TRBJ2-7; 8 bases align to TRBD2. This CDR3 is 15 amino acids long. J gave up 5 bases and V 2 bases, and 8 bases lay outside the gene matches. Germline-derived CDR1 and CDR2 are MNHEY and SMNVEV (reference sequence). CDR3 region: CASSLGGLAFHEQYF. CDR3 DNA: TGTGCCAGCAGTTTAGGAGGACTAGCTTTCCACGAGCAGTACTTC.

This clone was detected only a few times. V gene TRBV28 combines with J gene TRBJ2-7, with TRBD2 matching over 10 bases. The CDR3 length is 16 residues. V dropped 6 bases and J dropped 1; count of bases not matched to a gene: 9. CDR1 and CDR2 (germline): MDHEN, SYDVKM. In DNA, the CDR3 is TGTGCCAGCAGCATCCCCAGGACTAGCGGTTCCTACGAGCAGTACTTC. It encodes CASSIPRTSGSYEQYF. The full variable domain, with the rest looked up from reference TRBV28 and TRBJ2-7, is DVKVTQSSRYLVKRTGEKVFLECVQDMDHENMFWYRQDPGLGLRLIYFSYDVKMKEKGDIPEGYSVSREKKERFSLILESASTNQTSMYLCASSIPRTSGSYEQYFGPGTRLTVT.

This clone was observed a handful of times. The rearrangement joins TRBV9 to TRBJ2-3; tentatively, D is TRBD2 (5 bases). CDR1 is SGDLS and CDR2 is YYNGEE in the germline V gene. V lost 4 bases to trimming and J lost 2 bases, with 14 bases between them. This CDR3 region has 15 residues. In nucleotides, the CDR3 is TGTGCCAGCAGCCCCGGACTCGCGACCACAGATACGCAGTATTTT. Translating gives CASSPGLATTDTQYF.

This clone was detected only a few times. The chain couples TRBV5-1 to TRBJ2-5; TRBD2 might be the D (7 bases). The germline gives CDR1 SGHRS, CDR2 YFSETQ. The CDR3 has 15 amino acids. The germline V and J ends were trimmed by 4 bases and 1 base, with 14 bases remaining between them. The CDR3, as DNA: TGCGCCAGCAGCCGCGGCGGGGGCACCCAAGAGACCCAGTACTTC. Translation gives CASSRGGGTQETQYF.

This clone has only a few counts. The rearrangement links TRBV7-9 to TRBJ2-1; tentatively, D is TRBD1 (6 bases). With 0 bases removed from V and 8 bases from J, the gap between germline ends came to 20 bases. Germline V gene data show CDR1 as SEHNR and CDR2 as FQNEAQ (reference sequence). The CDR3 contains 17 residues. This chain's CDR3 is CASSLATGLASGDEQFF. In DNA, the CDR3 is TGTGCCAGCAGCTTAGCTACAGGGCTAGCCTCAGGCGATGAGCAGTTCTTC.

This clone was counted between two and nine times. The chain uses TRBV28 and TRBJ1-4, with 12 bases lining up with TRBD1. This CDR3 region has 15 residues. Germline CDR1 reads MDHEN; CDR2 reads SYDVKM. V lost 5 bases to trimming and J lost 7 bases; unmatched junction nucleotides: 5. Here the CDR3 DNA reads TGTGCCAGCAGTGGGACAGGGGGCGCGGTTGAAAAACTGTTTTTT. Translating it yields CASSGTGGAVEKLFF. Drawing the rest from reference TRBV28 and TRBJ1-4, the complete variable domain is DVKVTQSSRYLVKRTGEKVFLECVQDMDHENMFWYRQDPGLGLRLIYFSYDVKMKEKGDIPEGYSVSREKKERFSLILESASTNQTSMYLCASSGTGGAVEKLFFGSGTQLSVL.

This clone was seen a few times. J is TRBJ1-1 and V is TRBV11-3; D is undetermined. The CDR3 is made up of 13 amino acids. Trimming stripped 1 base from V and 1 base from J, with 4 bases between. CDR1 is SGHNT, CDR2 YENEEA, per germline. The CDR3 is CASSLGGNTEAFF. CDR3 sequence (DNA): TGTGCCAGCAGCTTAGGAGGGAACACTGAAGCTTTCTTT.

This clone was observed a few times. This sequence joins TRBV11-2 and TRBJ1-2, with D possibly matching TRBD1 (6 bases). The CDR3 runs to 12 residues. The ends were cut back, 4 bases at V and 11 bases at J, with 14 bases in the middle. Germline CDR1 SGHAT, CDR2 FQNNGV. The DNA for the CDR3 is TGTGCCAGCAGCTCAACCGGGGACAAGTACACCTTC. Its protein is CASSSTGDKYTF.

This chain connects TRBV4-2 to TRBJ1-6; TRBD1 matches 9 bases. The J segment lost 12 bases and the V segment lost 3 bases, leaving 3 bases of the junction unmatched. Germline assignment: CDR1 LGHNA and CDR2 YNFKEQ. CDR3 size: 13 residues. The chain's CDR3 is CASSQGQGGPLHF. CDR3 bases: TGTGCCAGCAGCCAGGGACAGGGTGGACCCCTCCACTTT.

J is TRBJ2-1 and V is TRBV4-1; 7 bases line up with TRBD1. In germline, CDR1 is MGHRA, CDR2 YSYEKL. The CDR3 extends over 15 amino acids. V lost 2 bases and J lost 2; bases outside the gene matches: 3. As DNA, the CDR3 is TGCGCCAGCAGCCAACTCGGGACAGCCTACAATGAGCAGTTCTTC. Translation gives CASSQLGTAYNEQFF.

There are a few counts of this clone. The chain uses TRBV4-3 and TRBJ2-7, with 11 bases matching TRBD2. Trimming took 3 bases from V and 4 from J; bases not matched to a gene: 8. This CDR3 region has 16 residues. The germline V gene encodes CDR1 LGHNA and CDR2 YSLEER. The CDR3 here is CASSQSLAGGEYEQYF. The CDR3 nucleotides read TGCGCCAGCAGCCAGTCATTAGCGGGGGGGGAATACGAGCAGTACTTC.

V is TRBV11-3 and J is TRBJ2-1, with 13 positions matching TRBD2. CDR3 length: 15 residues. Germline-derived CDR1 and CDR2 are SGHNT and YENEEA. V lost 4 bases, J lost 5 bases, and 2 bases stayed unmatched. Here the CDR3 DNA reads TGTGCCAGCAGCTCCGGGACTAGCGGGGACAATGAGCAGTTCTTC. Translation: CASSSGTSGDNEQFF. Variable domain in full (rest from reference TRBV11-3 and TRBJ2-1): EAGVVQSPRYKIIEKKQPVAFWCNPISGHNTLYWYLQNLGQGPELLIRYENEEAVDDSQLPKDRFSAERLKGVDSTLKIQPAELGDSAVYLCASSSGTSGDNEQFFGPGTRLTVL.

This clone was counted between two and nine times. The genes are TRBV5-6 and TRBJ1-2; 7 positions match TRBD1. V shed 4 bases and J 5 bases; nucleotides not matched to a gene: 11. Germline loops: CDR1 SGHDT, CDR2 YYEEEE. The CDR3 loop spans 15 amino acids. DNA for the CDR3: TGTGCCAGCAGCCTTGGACAGGAGGGGTTGTATGGCTACACCTTC. This encodes CASSLGQEGLYGYTF.

This clone was seen a handful of times. The chain employs TRBV5-8 and TRBJ1-4; D call uncertain. The germline V gene has CDR1 SGHTS and CDR2 YDEGEE. With 4 bases removed from V and 8 bases from J, the gap between germline ends came to 9 bases. This CDR3 has 12 amino acids. CDR3: CASSLSIEKLFF. CDR3 DNA: TGTGCCAGCAGCCTAAGCATCGAAAAACTGTTTTTT.

This clone was seen more than once but under ten times. V is TRBV28 and J is TRBJ2-7; 7 positions agree with TRBD1. After removal of 3 bases from V and 3 bases from J, the junction contained 2 bases not matched to a gene. CDR1 and CDR2 (germline): MDHEN, SYDVKM. The CDR3 is made up of 13 amino acids. The chain's CDR3 is CASSFTGVYEQYF. CDR3 nucleotides: TGTGCCAGCAGTTTTACAGGGGTCTACGAGCAGTACTTC.

This chain uses TRBV7-2 with TRBJ1-4, with 12 bases lining up with TRBD1. The CDR3 is made up of 15 amino acids. V shed 4 bases, J shed 10 bases, and the junction held 7 bases outside the gene matches. Looked up from germline, CDR1 is SGHTA and CDR2 is FQGNSA. As DNA, the CDR3 is TGTGCCAGCAGCTCGGGGGGGACAGGGGGCCGAAAACTGTTTTTT. Amino acid sequence: CASSSGGTGGRKLFF. Full variable domain (missing parts from reference TRBV7-2 and TRBJ1-4): GAGVSQSPSNKVTEKGKDVELRCDPISGHTALYWYRQSLGQGLEFLIYFQGNSAPDKSGLPSDRFSAERTGGSVSTLTIQRTQQEDSAVYLCASSSGGTGGRKLFFGSGTQLSVL.

This clone has more than one count but fewer than ten. V usage is TRBV20-1 and J usage is TRBJ2-5; D remains ambiguous. This CDR3 has 10 amino acids. The V gene's germline CDR1 is DFQATT and CDR2 SNEGSKA (reference sequence). Between the trimmed V and J ends, which lost 4 bases and 5 bases, there was a span of 5 bases. CDR3 in amino acids: CSANRETQYF. The CDR3 DNA reads as TGCAGTGCTAATCGGGAGACCCAGTACTTC.

The chain has TRBV29-1 and TRBJ1-3; D uncertain. V was clipped by 3 bases and J by 4 bases, with 4 bases between them. In germline, CDR1 is SQVTM, CDR2 ANQGSEA. CDR3 length: 11 residues. The CDR3 DNA sequence: TGCAGCGTTGAGGGCGGAAACACCATATATTTT. Its protein is CSVEGGNTIYF.

This clone was seen a handful of times. This same CDR3 is encoded by further DNA sequences in the sample. The chain carries TRBV9 and TRBJ1-3; D remains unclear. V shed 4 bases and J shed 8 bases, with 13 bases lying between them. Germline values: CDR1 SGDLS, CDR2 YYNGEE. The CDR3 spans 13 residues. The CDR3: CASSPGGVDTIYF. The CDR3 DNA reads TGTGCCAGCAGCCCCGGCGGGGTGGACACCATATATTTT.

V is TRBV7-9 and J is TRBJ2-5; D may be TRBD2 (6 bases). Germline V CDR1 and CDR2: SEHNR, FQNEAQ (reference sequence). This CDR3 is built from 13 residues. V lost 5 bases and J lost 11, with 18 bases in between. This chain's CDR3 is CASSEYEVREQYF. CDR3 in DNA: TGTGCCAGCAGCGAGTATGAGGTACGGGAGCAGTACTTC.